These T cell receptor beta chains were read from a single sample in a study of cytomegalovirus exposure and HLA in healthy donors. Only in-frame clones appear in the TCRdb table, and some are missing; sequencing was by immunoSEQ multiplex PCR. This repertoire shows over 250,000 clones, approximately 86% found once; its top ten account for roughly 1.2%. The sample was PBMCs. The receptors stem from a woman aged 25-40 years in good health and CMV-seropositive. Each CDR3 is given with its conserved first and last residue. The order of the fields is J gene, D gene, V gene, clone size, CDR3 protein, CDR3 DNA. The D gene is left open where the match is weak. Clone size, where shown, is once, few, many, or a class for clones that have expanded.

>TRBJ1-6|-|TRBV6-5|few
CASSYNRNNSPLHF
TGTGCCAGCAGTTATAACAGAAATAATTCACCCCTCCACTTT
>TRBJ2-3|-|TRBV11-2|-
CASSLGAPKTDTQYF
TGTGCCAGCAGCTTGGGCGCACCTAAGACAGATACGCAGTATTTT
>TRBJ1-2|TRBD1|TRBV29-1|-
CSVEPHRGGGYTF
TGCAGCGTTGAGCCCCACAGGGGCGGTGGCTACACCTTC
>TRBJ2-6|TRBD1|TRBV6-1|-
CASSLTGDGANVLTF
TGTGCCAGCAGTCTTACAGGGGATGGGGCCAACGTCCTGACTTTC
>TRBJ2-1|-|TRBV2|-
CASDRGNYNEQFF
TGTGCCAGCGATCGGGGAAATTACAATGAGCAGTTCTTC
>TRBJ1-1|TRBD1|TRBV14|-
CASSQPGGAKPEAFF
TGTGCCAGCAGCCAACCAGGGGGCGCGAAGCCTGAAGCTTTCTTT
>TRBJ1-2|-|TRBV21-1|-
CASSIRVKTNYGYTF
TGTGCCAGCAGCATTCGTGTAAAAACTAACTATGGCTACACCTTC
>TRBJ2-3|TRBD1|TRBV25-1|-
CASSEFATGTQYF
TGTGCCAGCAGTGAATTTGCGACAGGGACGCAGTATTTT
>TRBJ1-3|-|TRBV19|few
CASRRDTGNTIYF
TGTGCCAGTAGAAGGGATACTGGAAACACCATATATTTT
>TRBJ2-7|-|TRBV27|-
CASSPQGYYEQYF
TGTGCCAGCAGTCCCCAGGGGTACTACGAGCAGTACTTC
>TRBJ2-7|-|TRBV4-2|-
CASSPEGLYEQYF
TGTGCCAGCAGCCCGGAGGGCCTATACGAGCAGTACTTC
>TRBJ2-1|TRBD2|TRBV4-3|-
CASSHNSGFYNEQFF
TGCGCCAGCAGCCACAATAGCGGGTTCTACAATGAGCAGTTCTTC
>TRBJ2-7|TRBD1|TRBV19|-
CASSIAQGVEQYF
TGTGCCAGTAGTATTGCACAGGGGGTCGAGCAGTACTTC
>TRBJ1-1|-|TRBV5-6|-
CASSLIAGLGPNTEAFF
TGTGCCAGCAGCTTGATAGCAGGCCTGGGCCCAAACACTGAAGCTTTCTTT
>TRBJ2-7|TRBD2|TRBV9|-
CASSPTGTSGRYEQYF
TGTGCCAGCAGCCCGACCGGGACTAGCGGGAGATACGAGCAGTACTTC
>TRBJ2-1|-|TRBV9|-
CASSVDQSSYNEQFF
TGTGCCAGCAGCGTAGATCAAAGCTCCTACAATGAGCAGTTCTTC
>TRBJ2-2|-|TRBV7-9|few
CASSFRRGNTGELFF
TGTGCCAGCAGCTTCCGCCGGGGCAACACCGGGGAGCTGTTTTTT
>TRBJ1-4|-|TRBV15|-
CATSAGRRNEKLFF
TGTGCCACCAGCGCGGGACGGCGTAATGAAAAACTGTTTTTT
>TRBJ2-7|TRBD2|TRBV11-2|once
CASSKIAGGLGEQYF
TGTGCCAGCAGCAAAATAGCGGGAGGATTGGGCGAGCAGTACTTC
>TRBJ2-1|-|TRBV15|-
CATSTSHNQQFF
TGTGCCACCAGCACAAGCCACAATCAGCAGTTCTTC
>TRBJ2-7|-|TRBV7-9|-
CASSWRTLEEQYF
TGTGCCAGCAGCTGGAGGACATTGGAAGAGCAGTACTTC
>TRBJ2-7|-|TRBV27|once
CASSGAGGAEQYF
TGTGCCAGCAGTGGGGCAGGGGGGGCGGAACAGTACTTC
>TRBJ1-6|-|TRBV9|few
CASGSPLHF
TGTGCCAGCGGATCACCCCTCCACTTT
>TRBJ2-7|TRBD2|TRBV28|-
CASSFPPDTSGTYEQYF
TGTGCCAGCAGTTTCCCCCCCGATACTAGCGGAACCTACGAGCAGTACTTC
>TRBJ2-3|TRBD2|TRBV18|-
CASSPIPGTSGTDTQYF
TGTGCCAGCTCACCAATACCCGGGACTAGCGGGACAGATACGCAGTATTTT
>TRBJ1-1|TRBD1|TRBV7-9|-
CASTEDRVAFF
TGTGCCAGCACCGAGGACAGGGTAGCTTTCTTT
>TRBJ1-1|-|TRBV28|-
CASSLRGRDTEAFF
TGTGCCAGCAGTTTGCGGGGTAGAGACACTGAAGCTTTCTTT
>TRBJ1-4|-|TRBV7-6|once
CASSFQGNPREKLFF
TGTGCCAGCAGCTTCCAGGGTAACCCTCGCGAAAAACTGTTTTTT
>TRBJ1-2|-|TRBV23-1|-
CASSHPRKKEGYGYTF
TGCGCCAGCAGTCACCCCAGGAAGAAGGAGGGCTATGGCTACACCTTC